These T cell receptor beta chains were read from a single sample in a study of blood T cell repertoires in COVID-19. Only in-frame clones appear in the TCRdb table, and some are missing; sequencing was by immunoSEQ multiplex PCR. There are 130,000 to 150,000 clones in the sample; approximately 90% occur only once, and approximately 1.2% lies in the top ten. Sample: PBMCs or T cells enriched from blood (not recorded which). These receptors all come from a woman under 40 with acute COVID-19. The CDR3 runs from the conserved cysteine through the conserved F or W. The size of a clone is reported for some rows only, either as once, few or many, or as a class for expanded clones.

size | V | CDR3
NA | TRBV18 | CASSPPSQDSPLHF
many | TRBV4-3 | CASSGGEEYSPLHF
NA | TRBV7-6 | CASSPTRVQETQYF
NA | TRBV10-3 | CAISDRLAREQYF
few | TRBV15 | CATSRDLSAGVKFF
NA | TRBV19 | CASTGGNYNEQFF
NA | TRBV12-3/TRBV12-4 | CASSFQNDYGYTF
few | TRBV5-1 | CASSSVGTSGTDTQYF
NA | TRBV9 | CASSVGAYGYF
NA | TRBV27 | CASSLRQAGPGNTIYF
once | TRBV28 | CASSEPGTGNPGNTIYF
NA | TRBV3-1/TRBV3-2 | CASSQRGAYGYTF
NA | TRBV4-2 | CASSQDLLGTGENTIYF
NA | TRBV9 | CASSVARDTPYEQYF
NA | TRBV4-3 | CASSQVAGGYLSGANVLTF
NA | TRBV28 | CASSKGDGYTF
NA | TRBV29-1 | CSASPGTSGSGELFF
NA | TRBV28 | CASRDRNNQPQHF
few | TRBV5-1 | CASSLVGGGANVLTF
NA | TRBV2 | CASSEAAGGNTIYF
NA | TRBV5-4 | CASSFQDREFGEQYF
few | TRBV2 | CASSDVVQGSQPQHF
NA | TRBV19 | CASLQKTGNTEAFF
NA | TRBV7-2 | CASSTHPGTEAFF
NA | TRBV6-6 | CASSSGTALHEKLFF
NA | TRBV28 | CASSPGGREKLFF
NA | TRBV11-3 | CASSSTGNGLYEQYF
once | TRBV20-1 | CSASIAGGTDTQYF
NA | TRBV19 | CASIDRMNTEAFF
NA | TRBV28 | CASQSRGSGNTIYF
NA | TRBV28 | CASSLPSGNRDTQYF
NA | TRBV27 | CASSRQLNNEKLFF
NA | TRBV5-4 | CASSLDGQSAYEQYF
NA | TRBV4-3 | CASSQEDRAALEQFF
once | TRBV2 | CASSVVLTSRYF
NA | TRBV9 | CASSVAATSGTGELFF
NA | TRBV28 | CASSQDRGYYGYTF
NA | TRBV6-2/TRBV6-3 | CASSYARESDTQYF
once | TRBV5-4 | CASSIGRSGWETQYF